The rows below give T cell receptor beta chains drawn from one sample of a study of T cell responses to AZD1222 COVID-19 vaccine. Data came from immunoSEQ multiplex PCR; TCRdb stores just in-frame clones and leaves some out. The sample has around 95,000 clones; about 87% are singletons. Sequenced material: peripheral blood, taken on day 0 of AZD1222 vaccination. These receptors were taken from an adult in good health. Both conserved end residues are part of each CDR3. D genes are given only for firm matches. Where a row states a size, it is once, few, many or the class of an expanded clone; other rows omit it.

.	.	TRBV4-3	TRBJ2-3	TGCGCCAGCAGCCAAGATCGGGGTAACCAAGATACGCAGTATTTT	CASSQDRGNQDTQYF
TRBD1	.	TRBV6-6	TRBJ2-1	TGTGCCAGCAGTAAGGACAGGGAGACCTACAATGAGCAGTTCTTC	CASSKDRETYNEQFF
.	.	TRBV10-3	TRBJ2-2	TGTGCCATCAGTGAAGTTGGAGGGGGCCCTAACACCGGGGAGCTGTTTTTT	CAISEVGGGPNTGELFF
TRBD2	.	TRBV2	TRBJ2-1	TGTGCCAGCGGGGGGGGACTAGCGGGAGCCTACAATGAGCAGTTCTTC	CASGGGLAGAYNEQFF
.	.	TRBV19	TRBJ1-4	TGTGCCAGTAGTATACAAACTAATGAAAAACTGTTTTTT	CASSIQTNEKLFF
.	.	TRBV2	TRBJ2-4	TGTGCCAGCAGTGCAGCGCTAGCCAAAAACATTCAGTACTTC	CASSAALAKNIQYF
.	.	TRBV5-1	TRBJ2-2	TGCGCCAGCAGCGTCCGGGACACCTCCTACTCGGGGACCGGGGAGCTGTTTTTT	CASSVRDTSYSGTGELFF
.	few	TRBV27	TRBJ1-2	TGTGCCAGCAGTTCCGGGACGGACTATGGCTACACCTTC	CASSSGTDYGYTF
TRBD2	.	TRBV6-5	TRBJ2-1	TGTGCCAGCCAACTAGCGGGGAGACGCAATGAGCAGTTCTTC	CASQLAGRRNEQFF
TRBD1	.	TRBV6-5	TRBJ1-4	TGTGCCAGCACTTGGGACAGAACCTATAATGAAAAACTGTTTTTT	CASTWDRTYNEKLFF
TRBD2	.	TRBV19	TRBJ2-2	TGTGCCAGTAGTATAGCTACTAGCGGGAGCCACGGGGAGCTGTTTTTT	CASSIATSGSHGELFF
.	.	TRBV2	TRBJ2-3	TGTGCCAGCACCTGGAGGGCGGACAGGCCTTCAGGAAAAAGACGAGATACGCAGTATTTT	CASTWRADRPSGKRRDTQYF
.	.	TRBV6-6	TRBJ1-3	TGTGCCAGCAGTTCCTGGACAGAGTCCTCTGGAAACACCATATATTTT	CASSSWTESSGNTIYF
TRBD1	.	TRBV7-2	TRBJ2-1	TGTGCCAGCAGCTTTTCTTTCGGACAGGCCCTAGATGAGCAGTTCTTC	CASSFSFGQALDEQFF
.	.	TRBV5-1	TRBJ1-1	TGCGCCAGCAGCTTGGCCTGGGGGATTGGCACTGAAGCTTTCTTT	CASSLAWGIGTEAFF
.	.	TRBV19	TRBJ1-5	TGTGCCAGCTCCTATGGTGGGGGCAATCAGCCCCAGCATTTT	CASSYGGGNQPQHF
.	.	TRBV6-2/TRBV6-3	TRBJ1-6	TGTGCCAGCAGTTACAGGGCGGTAGTCCACTTT	CASSYRAVVHF
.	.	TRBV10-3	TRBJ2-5	TGTGCCATCGGAGTTAGGCAAACGAGACAAGAGACCCAGTACTTC	CAIGVRQTRQETQYF
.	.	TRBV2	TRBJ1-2	TGTGCCAGCAGTGAAGGGGCAGCTCGGAGGGAGGGCTACACCTTC	CASSEGAARREGYTF
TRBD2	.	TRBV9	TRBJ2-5	TGTGCCAGCAGCGTAGATGGAGCGGGAGTGGAGACCCAGTACTTC	CASSVDGAGVETQYF
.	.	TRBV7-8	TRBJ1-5	TGTGCCAGCAGCCCCACAATCACTCAGCCCCAGCATTTT	CASSPTITQPQHF
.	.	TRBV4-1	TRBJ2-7	TGCGCCAGCAGCCGCTCGACGGGAGAATCAAGGGAGCAGTACTTC	CASSRSTGESREQYF
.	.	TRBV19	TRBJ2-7	TGTGCCAGTAGTTTCGGGGGCGAGCAGTACTTC	CASSFGGEQYF
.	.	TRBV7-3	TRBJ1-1	TGTGCCAGCAGTTCAAACTCGGGGAACACTGAAGCTTTCTTT	CASSSNSGNTEAFF
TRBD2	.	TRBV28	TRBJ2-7	TGTGCCAGCAGTTTATTGGGACTAGCGGGAGCAATCGACTACGAGCAGTACTTC	CASSLLGLAGAIDYEQYF
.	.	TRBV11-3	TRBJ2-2	TGTGCCAGCAGCTCCTTATTTAGCGGTTTGAACACCGGGGAGCTGTTTTTT	CASSSLFSGLNTGELFF